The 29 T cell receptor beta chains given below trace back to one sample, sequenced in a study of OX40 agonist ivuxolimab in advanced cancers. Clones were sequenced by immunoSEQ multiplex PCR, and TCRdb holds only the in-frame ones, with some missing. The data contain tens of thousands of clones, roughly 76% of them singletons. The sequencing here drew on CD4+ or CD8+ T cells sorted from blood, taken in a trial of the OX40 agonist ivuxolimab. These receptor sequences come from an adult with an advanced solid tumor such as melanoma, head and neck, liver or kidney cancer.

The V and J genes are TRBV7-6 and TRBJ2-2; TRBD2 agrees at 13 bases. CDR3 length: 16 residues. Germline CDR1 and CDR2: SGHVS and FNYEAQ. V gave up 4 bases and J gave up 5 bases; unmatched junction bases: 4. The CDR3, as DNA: TGTGCCAGCAGCTCCGGGACTAGCGGGGTAACCGGGGAGCTGTTTTTT. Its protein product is CASSSGTSGVTGELFF.

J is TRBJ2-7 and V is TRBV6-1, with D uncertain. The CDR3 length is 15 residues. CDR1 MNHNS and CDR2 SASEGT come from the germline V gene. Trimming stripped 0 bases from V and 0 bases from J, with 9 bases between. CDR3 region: CASSEAIDYSYEQYF. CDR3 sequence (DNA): TGTGCCAGCAGTGAAGCGATAGATTACTCCTACGAGCAGTACTTC.

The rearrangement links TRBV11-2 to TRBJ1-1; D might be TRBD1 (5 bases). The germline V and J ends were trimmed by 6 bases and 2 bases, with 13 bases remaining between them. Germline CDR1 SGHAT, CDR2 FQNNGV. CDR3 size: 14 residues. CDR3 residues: CASRRAGGNTEAFF. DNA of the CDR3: TGTGCCAGCAGGAGAGCGGGGGGAAACACTGAAGCTTTCTTT.

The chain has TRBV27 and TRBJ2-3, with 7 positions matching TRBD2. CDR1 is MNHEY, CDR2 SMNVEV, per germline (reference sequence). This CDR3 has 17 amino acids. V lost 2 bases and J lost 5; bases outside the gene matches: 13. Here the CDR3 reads CASSLVPGLVLGDTQYF. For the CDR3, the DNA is TGTGCCAGCAGTTTAGTCCCCGGACTAGTATTAGGAGATACGCAGTATTTT.

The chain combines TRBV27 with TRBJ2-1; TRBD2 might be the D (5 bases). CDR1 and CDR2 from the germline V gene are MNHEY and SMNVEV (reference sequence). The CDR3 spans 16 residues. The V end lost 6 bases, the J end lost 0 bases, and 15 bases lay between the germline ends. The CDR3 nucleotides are TGTGCCAGCAGAGAAGGACTGCGGAGCTCCTACAATGAGCAGTTCTTC. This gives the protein CASREGLRSSYNEQFF.

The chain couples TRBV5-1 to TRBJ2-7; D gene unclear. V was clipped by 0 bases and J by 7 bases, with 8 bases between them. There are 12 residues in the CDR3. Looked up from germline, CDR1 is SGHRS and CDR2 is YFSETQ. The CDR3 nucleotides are TGCGCCAGCAGCTTGGTCGCGACAGAGCAGTACTTC. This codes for CASSLVATEQYF.

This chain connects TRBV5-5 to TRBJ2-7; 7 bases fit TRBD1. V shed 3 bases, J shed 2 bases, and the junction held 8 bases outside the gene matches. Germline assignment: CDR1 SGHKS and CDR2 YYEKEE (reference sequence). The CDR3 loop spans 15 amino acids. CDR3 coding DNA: TGTGCCAGCAGCTCGTTAGGGACAGAGCCCTACGAGCAGTACTTC. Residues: CASSSLGTEPYEQYF.

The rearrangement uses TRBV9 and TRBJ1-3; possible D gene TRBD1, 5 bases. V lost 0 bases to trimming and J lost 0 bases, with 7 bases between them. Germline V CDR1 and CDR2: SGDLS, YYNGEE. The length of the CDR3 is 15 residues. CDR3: CASSVATGSGNTIYF. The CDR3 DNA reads TGTGCCAGCAGCGTAGCCACAGGCTCTGGAAACACCATATATTTT.

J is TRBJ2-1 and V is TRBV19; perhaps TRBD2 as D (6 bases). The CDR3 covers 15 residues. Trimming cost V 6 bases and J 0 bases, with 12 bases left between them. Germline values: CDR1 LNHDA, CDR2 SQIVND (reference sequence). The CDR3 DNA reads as TGTGCCAGTAGCAAAACTAGCAGCTCCTACAATGAGCAGTTCTTC. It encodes CASSKTSSSYNEQFF.

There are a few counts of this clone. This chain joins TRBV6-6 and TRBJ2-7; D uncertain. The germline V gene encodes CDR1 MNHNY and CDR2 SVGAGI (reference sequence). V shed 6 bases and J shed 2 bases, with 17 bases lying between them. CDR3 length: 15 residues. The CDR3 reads CASSPVRYSPYEQYF. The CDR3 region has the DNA TGTGCCAGCAGCCCGGTGAGGTATAGTCCCTACGAGCAGTACTTC.

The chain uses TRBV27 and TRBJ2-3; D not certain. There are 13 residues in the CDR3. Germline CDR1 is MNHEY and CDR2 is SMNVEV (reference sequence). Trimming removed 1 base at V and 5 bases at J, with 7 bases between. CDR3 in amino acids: CASSLLGKDTQYF. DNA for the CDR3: TGTGCCAGCAGTTTATTGGGGAAAGATACGCAGTATTTT.

The CDR3 loop is CAWSVGGLGYGYTF. CDR3 sequence (DNA): TGTGCCTGGAGTGTAGGGGGGTTAGGCTATGGCTACACCTTC. The chain employs TRBV30 and TRBJ1-2, with D tentatively TRBD1 (6 bases). The CDR3 contains 14 residues. V shed 0 bases and J shed 4 bases, with 12 bases lying between them. Germline V lookup: CDR1 GTSNPN, CDR2 SVGIG (reference sequence). Based on the CDR3 plus reference TRBV30 and TRBJ1-2, the full variable domain is SQTIHQWPATLVQPVGSPLSLECTVEGTSNPNLYWYRQAAGRGLQLLFYSVGIGQISSEVPQNLSASRPQDRQFILSSKKLLLSDSGFYLCAWSVGGLGYGYTFGSGTRLTVV.

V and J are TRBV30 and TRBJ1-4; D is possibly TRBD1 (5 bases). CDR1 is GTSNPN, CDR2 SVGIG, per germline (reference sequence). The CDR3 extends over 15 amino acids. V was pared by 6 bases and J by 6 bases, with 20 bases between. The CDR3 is CACNLPGTAYEKLFF. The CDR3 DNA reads TGTGCCTGTAACCTTCCCGGGACCGCATATGAAAAACTGTTTTTT.

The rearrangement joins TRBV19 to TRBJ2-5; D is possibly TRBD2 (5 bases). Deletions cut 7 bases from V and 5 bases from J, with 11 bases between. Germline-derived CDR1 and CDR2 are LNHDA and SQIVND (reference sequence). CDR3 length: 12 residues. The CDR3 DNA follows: TGTGCCAGTATTCGAGGGATCGAGACCCAGTACTTC. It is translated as CASIRGIETQYF.

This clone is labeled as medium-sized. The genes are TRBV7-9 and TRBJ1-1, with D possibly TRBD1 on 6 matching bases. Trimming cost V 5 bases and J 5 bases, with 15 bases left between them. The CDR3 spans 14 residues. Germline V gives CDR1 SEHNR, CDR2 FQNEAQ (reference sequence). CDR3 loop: CASSIARDITEAFF. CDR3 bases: TGTGCCAGCAGCATTGCAAGGGACATAACTGAAGCTTTCTTT.

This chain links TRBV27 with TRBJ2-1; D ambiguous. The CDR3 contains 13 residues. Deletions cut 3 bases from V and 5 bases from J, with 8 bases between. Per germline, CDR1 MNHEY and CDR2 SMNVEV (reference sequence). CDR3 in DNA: TGTGCCAGCAGTTTCCTCACGAACAATGAGCAGTTCTTC. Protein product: CASSFLTNNEQFF.

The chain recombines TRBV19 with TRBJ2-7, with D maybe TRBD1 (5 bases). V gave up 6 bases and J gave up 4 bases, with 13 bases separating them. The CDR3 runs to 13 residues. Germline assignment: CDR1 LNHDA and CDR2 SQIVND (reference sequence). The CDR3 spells CASSTTVGYEQYF. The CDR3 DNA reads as TGTGCCAGTAGCACGACAGTAGGGTACGAGCAGTACTTC. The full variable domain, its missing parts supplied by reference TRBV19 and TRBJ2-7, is DGGITQSPKYLFRKEGQNVTLSCEQNLNHDAMYWYRQDPGQGLRLIYYSQIVNDFQKGDIAEGYSVSREKKESFPLTVTSAQKNPTAFYLCASSTTVGYEQYFGPGTRLTVT.

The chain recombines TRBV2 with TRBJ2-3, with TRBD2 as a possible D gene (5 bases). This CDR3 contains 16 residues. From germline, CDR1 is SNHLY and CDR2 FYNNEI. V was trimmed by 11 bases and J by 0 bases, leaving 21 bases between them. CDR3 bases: TGTGCCGCCCATGGACGGGATGAACCTAGCACAGATACGCAGTATTTT. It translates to CAAHGRDEPSTDTQYF.

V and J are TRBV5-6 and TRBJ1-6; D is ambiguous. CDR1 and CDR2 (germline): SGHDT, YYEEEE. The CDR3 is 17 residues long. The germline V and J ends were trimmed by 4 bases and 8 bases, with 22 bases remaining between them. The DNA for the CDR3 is TGTGCCAGCAGCCTCGCCAGGACCCCTTGGCGAGATTCACCCCTCCACTTT. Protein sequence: CASSLARTPWRDSPLHF.

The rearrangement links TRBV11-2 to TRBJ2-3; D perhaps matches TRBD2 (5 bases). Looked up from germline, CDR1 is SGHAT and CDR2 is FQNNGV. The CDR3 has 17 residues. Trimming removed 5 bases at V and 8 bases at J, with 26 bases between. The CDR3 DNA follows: TGTGCCAGCAGCCAAAGGTGGATGGTTGACCGGAGCGGTACGCAGTATTTT. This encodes CASSQRWMVDRSGTQYF.

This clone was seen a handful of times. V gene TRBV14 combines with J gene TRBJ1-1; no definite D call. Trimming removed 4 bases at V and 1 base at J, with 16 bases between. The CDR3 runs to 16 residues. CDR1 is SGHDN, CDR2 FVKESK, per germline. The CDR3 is CASSLSRDSENTEAFF. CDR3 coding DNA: TGTGCCAGCAGCCTATCCCGGGATTCGGAGAACACTGAAGCTTTCTTT.

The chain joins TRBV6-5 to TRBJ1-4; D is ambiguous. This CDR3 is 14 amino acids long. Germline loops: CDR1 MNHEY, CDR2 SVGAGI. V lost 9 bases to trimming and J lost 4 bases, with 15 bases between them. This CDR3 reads CASFNGILNEKLFF. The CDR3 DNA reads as TGTGCCAGTTTCAACGGCATCCTTAATGAAAAACTGTTTTTT.

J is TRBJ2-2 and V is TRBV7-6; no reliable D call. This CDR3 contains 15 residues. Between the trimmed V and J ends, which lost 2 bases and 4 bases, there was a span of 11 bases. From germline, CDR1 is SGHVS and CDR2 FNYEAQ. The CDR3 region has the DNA TGTGCCAGCAGCTTATGGGCCTACGGCACCGGGGAGCTGTTTTTT. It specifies CASSLWAYGTGELFF.

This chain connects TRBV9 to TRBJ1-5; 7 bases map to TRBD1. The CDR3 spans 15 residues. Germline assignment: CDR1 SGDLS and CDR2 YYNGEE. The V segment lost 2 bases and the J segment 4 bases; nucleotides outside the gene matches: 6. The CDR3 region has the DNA TGTGCCAGCAGCGTGGAGGGGACAGCTAATCAGCCCCAGCATTTT. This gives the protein CASSVEGTANQPQHF.

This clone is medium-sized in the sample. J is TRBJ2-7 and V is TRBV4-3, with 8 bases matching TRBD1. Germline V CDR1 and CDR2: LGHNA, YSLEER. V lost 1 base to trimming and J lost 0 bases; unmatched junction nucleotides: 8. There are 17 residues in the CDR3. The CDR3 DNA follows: TGCGCCAGCAGCCAAGCGCTTAGGACAGGGTACTCCTACGAGCAGTACTTC. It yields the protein CASSQALRTGYSYEQYF.

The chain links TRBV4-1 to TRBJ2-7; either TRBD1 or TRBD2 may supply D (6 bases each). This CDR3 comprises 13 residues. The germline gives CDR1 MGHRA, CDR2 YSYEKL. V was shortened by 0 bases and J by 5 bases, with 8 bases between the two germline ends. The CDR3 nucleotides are TGCGCCAGCAGCCAAGAGAGGGGGGACGAGCAGTACTTC. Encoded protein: CASSQERGDEQYF.

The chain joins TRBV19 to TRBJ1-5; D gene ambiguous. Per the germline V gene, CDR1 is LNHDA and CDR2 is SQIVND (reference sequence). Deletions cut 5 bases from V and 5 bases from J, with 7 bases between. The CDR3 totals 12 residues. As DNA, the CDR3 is TGTGCCAGTAGTTTCAATTATCAGCCCCAGCATTTT. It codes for CASSFNYQPQHF.

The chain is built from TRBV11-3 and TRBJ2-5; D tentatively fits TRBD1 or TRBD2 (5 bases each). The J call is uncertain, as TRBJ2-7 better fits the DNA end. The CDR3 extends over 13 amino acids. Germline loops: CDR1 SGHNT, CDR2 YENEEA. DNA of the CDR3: TGTGCCAGCAGTGGCAGGGACGGCTACGAGCAGTACTTC. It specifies CASSGRDGYEQYF.

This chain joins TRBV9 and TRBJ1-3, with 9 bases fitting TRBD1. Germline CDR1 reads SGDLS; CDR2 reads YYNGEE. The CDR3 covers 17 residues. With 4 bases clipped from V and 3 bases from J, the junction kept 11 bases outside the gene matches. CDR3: CASSSSQQGAVGNTIYF. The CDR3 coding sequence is TGTGCCAGCAGCTCATCCCAACAGGGGGCAGTTGGAAACACCATATATTTT. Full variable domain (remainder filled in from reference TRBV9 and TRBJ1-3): DSGVTQTPKHLITATGQRVTLRCSPRSGDLSVYWYQQSLDQGLQFLIQYYNGEERAKGNILERFSAQQFPDLHSELNLSSLELGDSALYFCASSSSQQGAVGNTIYFGEGSWLTVV.